This T cell receptor beta chain was documented in a study of blood T cells in healthy people across ages. Study observations and caveats: Both naive CD4+ cell counts and diversity were greater in long-lived donors than in aged donors.

A J-beta primer mix and a sample-barcoded 5' primer were used in a second PCR of about 7 to 12 cycles. The authors tagged each cDNA molecule using a template-switch adaptor with 12 random nucleotides. MiXCR, run by TCRdb on the 5' RACE reads, gives a single entry per CDR3 protein. This table has roughly 560,000 distinct CDR3 sequences, less than 25% appearing once. Healthy Caucasian individuals from Russia aged about 6 to 90 served as donors. CDR3 length: 15 amino acids. Per the germline V gene, CDR1 is SNHLY and CDR2 is FYNNEI. Details on this clonotype: Antigen specificity is unknown. The junction does not match germline at one end; this may be a read error.

These sequences were also reported in another study, on T cells of mothers and their children. That work states: Related mother-child pairs shared slightly more overlap than unrelated pairs, but the difference was non-significant.

Sequencing was performed on blood. The genes are TRBV2 and TRBJ1-4, with 7 bases fitting TRBD1. This clonotype was sampled from a boy younger than 18 in good health. The CDR3 DNA sequence: TGTACCAGCAGTGAATTGGGACAGTTTAATGAAAAACTGTTTTTT. It is translated as CTSSELGQFNEKLFF.